This TCR beta chain emerged from a study of CD8 T cells in Susac syndrome. Reverse transcription used roughly 0.5 to 1 ug RNA and random hexamers. MiXCR, run by TCRdb on the immunoSEQ multiplex PCR reads, gives a single entry per CDR3 protein. The profile shows approximately 260,000 distinct CDR3 sequences, about 95% of them singletons. The CDR3 covers 14 residues. Per the germline V gene, CDR1 is MNHEY and CDR2 is SMNVEV (reference sequence). The V gene end was trimmed by 4 bases and the J gene end by 3 bases; junction bases not matched to a gene: 6. This clonotype was sampled from a human donor with Susac syndrome. Sequenced material: CD4+ T cells from PBMCs. The genes are TRBV27 and TRBJ2-7, with 7 bases identical to TRBD1. CDR3 sequence reads: CASSSRDSYYEQYF. CDR3 in DNA: TGTGCCAGCAGTTCCCGGGACAGCTACTACGAGCAGTACTTC.